Listed below are T cell receptor beta chains from one sample, sequenced in a study of cytomegalovirus exposure and HLA in healthy donors. The table came from immunoSEQ multiplex PCR; TCRdb's copy has only in-frame clones and leaves some out. The sample lists over 85,000 clones; around 76% were seen once. Sample: PBMCs. The source is a man between 25 and 39 years old in good health and CMV-seronegative. CDR3s include the opening cysteine and the closing phenylalanine or tryptophan. The order of the fields is J gene, D gene, clone size, V gene, CDR3 protein, CDR3 DNA. D genes are given only for firm matches. Expanded clones get a size class; other rows say once, few or many, or leave the size out.

TRBJ1-1 | TRBD1 | NA | TRBV18 | CASSPVTGEAGAFF | TGTGCCAGCTCACCCGTAACAGGGGAGGCTGGCGCTTTCTTT
TRBJ1-1 | TRBD1 | NA | TRBV15 | CATSRDLAPGQIEAFF | TGTGCCACCAGCAGAGATCTCGCCCCGGGACAGATTGAAGCTTTCTTT
TRBJ1-1 | NA | once | TRBV29-1 | CSVDGGQGISEAFF | TGCAGCGTTGACGGTGGGCAGGGAATTTCTGAAGCTTTCTTT
TRBJ2-2 | NA | NA | TRBV4-3 | CASSQDLTGELFF | TGCGCCAGCAGCCAAGATCTGACCGGGGAGCTGTTTTTT
TRBJ1-1 | TRBD1 | NA | TRBV27 | CASSLNRGNTEAFF | TGTGCCAGCAGTTTAAACAGGGGTAATACTGAAGCTTTCTTT
TRBJ1-1 | TRBD1 | NA | TRBV7-2 | CASSFLDRGSFF | TGTGCCAGCAGCTTCCTGGACAGGGGATCTTTCTTT
TRBJ1-2 | TRBD1 | NA | TRBV15 | CATSRRTGFGYGYTF | TGTGCCACCAGCCGCAGGACAGGGTTTGGCTATGGCTACACCTTC
TRBJ2-5 | NA | NA | TRBV5-6 | CASNLGGQETQYF | TGTGCCAGCAACCTCGGGGGTCAAGAGACCCAGTACTTC
TRBJ2-1 | NA | few | TRBV2 | CASSEGQDNEQFF | TGTGCCAGCAGTGAAGGCCAGGACAATGAGCAGTTCTTC
TRBJ1-2 | TRBD1 | NA | TRBV9 | CASSVDRGANYGYTF | TGTGCCAGCAGCGTTGACAGGGGAGCCAACTATGGCTACACCTTC
TRBJ2-1 | NA | once | TRBV9 | CASSYQRGSSYNEQFF | TGTGCCAGCAGTTATCAACGGGGGAGCTCCTACAATGAGCAGTTCTTC
TRBJ1-2 | TRBD1 | once | TRBV9 | CASSATPQGADYGYTF | TGTGCCAGCAGCGCAACACCTCAGGGGGCTGACTATGGCTACACCTTC
TRBJ1-3 | NA | NA | TRBV5-4 | CASSLYSNSGNTIYF | TGTGCCAGCAGCTTATACAGCAACTCTGGAAACACCATATATTTT
TRBJ1-2 | TRBD1 | NA | TRBV18 | CASSPDRDYGYTF | TGTGCCAGCTCACCAGACAGGGACTATGGCTACACCTTC
TRBJ2-1 | TRBD1 | once | TRBV27 | CASSPGQGVYNEQFF | TGTGCCAGCAGTCCGGGACAGGGGGTCTACAATGAGCAGTTCTTC
TRBJ1-2 | NA | NA | TRBV5-1 | CASSWDFYGYTF | TGCGCCAGCAGCTGGGACTTCTATGGCTACACCTTC
TRBJ1-2 | TRBD1 | NA | TRBV19 | CASSPRTGQANYGYTF | TGTGCCAGTAGTCCTCGGACAGGACAAGCTAACTATGGCTACACCTTC
TRBJ2-5 | TRBD1 | NA | TRBV5-4 | CASSFKNRGETQYF | TGTGCCAGCAGCTTTAAGAACAGGGGAGAGACCCAGTACTTC